These 24 T cell receptor beta chains were sequenced from one sample in a study of cytomegalovirus exposure and HLA in healthy donors. Generated by immunoSEQ multiplex PCR, the TCRdb table keeps only in-frame clones and is missing some. The repertoire holds 65,000 to 95,000 clones, with roughly 93% as singletons. Sample: PBMCs. Receptors were obtained from a woman in her thirties in good health and CMV-seronegative.

V and J are TRBV27 and TRBJ1-1; tentative D call: TRBD1 (6 bases). The CDR3 spans 15 residues. Germline values: CDR1 MNHEY, CDR2 SMNVEV (reference sequence). V was trimmed by 10 bases and J by 5 bases, leaving 23 bases between them. CDR3: CATRLGGQGRTEAFF. The CDR3 DNA follows: TGTGCCACCCGGCTGGGGGGGCAGGGCAGAACTGAAGCTTTCTTT.

This clone has just one count. The J gene is TRBJ2-3, the V gene TRBV7-2; D unresolved. V was clipped by 1 base and J by 3 bases, with 8 bases between them. The CDR3 consists of 14 residues. In germline, CDR1 is SGHTA, CDR2 FQGNSA. This CDR3 is CASSLGYGTDTQYF. As DNA, the CDR3 is TGTGCCAGCAGCTTAGGCTACGGGACAGATACGCAGTATTTT.

The CDR3 DNA follows: TGCGCCAGCAGCTTGGAGCCTAGCGGGAGAGTCACAGATACGCAGTATTTT. Its protein product is CASSLEPSGRVTDTQYF. The gene calls are TRBV5-1 and TRBJ2-3, with TRBD2 identical over 10 bases. The CDR3 sequence is 17 residues long. Trimming removed 0 bases from V and 2 bases from J; junction bases left unmatched: 6. CDR1 and CDR2 (germline): SGHRS, YFSETQ.

The chain links TRBV27 to TRBJ1-2, with TRBD1 as a possible D gene (5 bases). This CDR3 region has 14 residues. V lost 1 base and J 6 bases, leaving 12 bases between the germline ends. Germline V CDR1 and CDR2: MNHEY, SMNVEV (reference sequence). This CDR3 reads CASSLLGVSNGYTF. The CDR3, as DNA: TGTGCCAGCAGTTTATTAGGGGTTAGCAATGGCTACACCTTC.

The rearrangement links TRBV5-1 to TRBJ1-5; TRBD1 matches 7 bases. The CDR3 has 15 residues. Unmatched junction bases numbered 7, after V lost 1 base and J lost 6 bases. Per the germline V gene, CDR1 is SGHRS and CDR2 is YFSETQ. CDR3 protein: CASSLTGASGQPQHF. The CDR3 DNA reads as TGCGCCAGCAGCTTGACAGGGGCCTCCGGTCAGCCCCAGCATTTT.

This sequence joins TRBV5-1 and TRBJ1-1; 7 nucleotides line up with TRBD1. Germline lookup yields CDR1 SGHRS and CDR2 YFSETQ. V gave up 2 bases and J gave up 8 bases; unmatched junction bases: 6. This CDR3 is 13 amino acids long. CDR3 loop: CASSFTGEVEAFF. DNA for the CDR3: TGCGCCAGCAGCTTCACAGGGGAGGTGGAAGCTTTCTTT. The whole variable domain, filled in from reference TRBV5-1 and TRBJ1-1, reads KAGVTQTPRYLIKTRGQQVTLSCSPISGHRSVSWYQQTPGQGLQFLFEYFSETQRNKGNFPGRFSGRQFSNSRSEMNVSTLELGDSALYLCASSFTGEVEAFFGQGTRLTVV.

The chain is built from TRBV2 and TRBJ1-1; D is undetermined. V lost 5 bases, J lost 1 base, and 17 bases lay in between. The germline V gene has CDR1 SNHLY and CDR2 FYNNEI. The CDR3 length is 16 residues. CDR3 sequence reads: CASSPTPTPSNTEAFF. The CDR3 nucleotides are TGTGCCAGCAGTCCTACCCCGACTCCCTCGAACACTGAAGCTTTCTTT.

The chain carries TRBV29-1 and TRBJ2-3; D perhaps matches TRBD1 (5 bases). Germline V lookup: CDR1 SQVTM, CDR2 ANQGSEA. V shed 4 bases and J shed 2 bases, with 10 bases lying between them. The CDR3 contains 13 residues. Here the CDR3 DNA reads TGCAGCGTTGGATCCAGGGACACAGATACGCAGTATTTT. Its translation: CSVGSRDTDTQYF.

The rearrangement links TRBV28 to TRBJ1-5, with 8 bases that match TRBD1. This CDR3 contains 14 residues. The V segment lost 5 bases and the J segment 6 bases; nucleotides outside the gene matches: 6. CDR1 and CDR2 (germline): MDHEN, SYDVKM. This CDR3 is CASSPRQGSQPQHF. The CDR3, as DNA: TGTGCCAGCAGTCCAAGACAGGGGAGTCAGCCCCAGCATTTT.

V is TRBV7-2 and J is TRBJ1-4; no clear D. Germline CDR1 is SGHTA and CDR2 is FQGNSA. The CDR3 is made up of 16 amino acids. Trimming removed 4 bases from V and 0 bases from J, with 12 bases in between. CDR3 bases: TGTGCCAGCAGCTACCGGGGAAGAACAACTAATGAAAAACTGTTTTTT. Its translation: CASSYRGRTTNEKLFF. The full variable domain, its missing parts supplied by reference TRBV7-2 and TRBJ1-4, is GAGVSQSPSNKVTEKGKDVELRCDPISGHTALYWYRQSLGQGLEFLIYFQGNSAPDKSGLPSDRFSAERTGGSVSTLTIQRTQQEDSAVYLCASSYRGRTTNEKLFFGSGTQLSVL.

The chain is built from TRBV29-1 and TRBJ1-2; 9 bases align to TRBD1. This CDR3 has 13 residues. CDR1 SQVTM and CDR2 ANQGSEA come from the germline V gene. The V gene end was trimmed by 7 bases and the J gene end by 7 bases; junction bases not matched to a gene: 10. CDR3 protein: CSAAEQGALGYTF. The DNA of the CDR3 is TGCAGCGCCGCCGAACAGGGGGCGCTTGGCTACACCTTC.

The chain carries TRBV9 and TRBJ2-7, with TRBD1 matching 8 bases. Per the germline V gene, CDR1 is SGDLS and CDR2 is YYNGEE. V shed 0 bases, J shed 5 bases, and the junction held 4 bases outside the gene matches. This CDR3 region has 14 residues. The chain's CDR3 is CASSVGTGKNEQYF. The CDR3 region has the DNA TGTGCCAGCAGCGTAGGGACAGGGAAGAACGAGCAGTACTTC. Full variable domain (outside the CDR3, taken from reference TRBV9 and TRBJ2-7): DSGVTQTPKHLITATGQRVTLRCSPRSGDLSVYWYQQSLDQGLQFLIQYYNGEERAKGNILERFSAQQFPDLHSELNLSSLELGDSALYFCASSVGTGKNEQYFGPGTRLTVT.

The rearrangement joins TRBV30 to TRBJ1-5; D not certain. This CDR3 is built from 13 residues. Trimming shortened V by 0 bases and J by 4 bases, and 7 bases separated the two germline ends. Germline V gene lookup returns CDR1 GTSNPN and CDR2 SVGIG (reference sequence). CDR3 bases: TGTGCCTGGAGTGTATCGGGGAATCAGCCCCAGCATTTT. It yields the protein CAWSVSGNQPQHF.

This chain connects TRBV5-4 to TRBJ1-1; 7 bases line up with TRBD1. The CDR3 has 14 amino acids. Trimming at V came to 3 bases and at J to 4 bases, leaving 6 bases not matched to a gene. Germline V lookup: CDR1 SGHNT, CDR2 YYREEE (reference sequence). CDR3 amino acids: CASSSPDRSTEAFF. CDR3 nucleotides: TGTGCCAGCAGCTCCCCGGACAGGAGCACTGAAGCTTTCTTT.

V is TRBV5-5 and J is TRBJ1-2, with 8 bases lining up with TRBD1. After removal of 3 bases from V and 7 bases from J, the junction contained 2 bases not matched to a gene. CDR3 length: 12 amino acids. Per the germline V gene, CDR1 is SGHKS and CDR2 is YYEKEE (reference sequence). The CDR3 nucleotides are TGTGCCAGCAGCTCCACAGGGGGTGGCTACACCTTC. Translation: CASSSTGGGYTF.

This clone was recorded once. This chain connects TRBV11-2 to TRBJ2-2, with D possibly TRBD1 on 6 matching bases. This CDR3 spans 16 amino acids. V was cut by 5 bases and J by 8 bases, with 21 bases left in between. Germline V gene data show CDR1 as SGHAT and CDR2 as FQNNGV. The CDR3 DNA is TGTGCCAGCAGCCGCACACCGGGACAAAATTCTGGGGAGCTGTTTTTT. Translated: CASSRTPGQNSGELFF.

V usage is TRBV7-8 and J usage is TRBJ2-7; tentative D call: TRBD2 (5 bases). The V gene's germline CDR1 is SGHVS and CDR2 FQNEAQ. The CDR3 has 15 residues. V was clipped by 5 bases and J by 4 bases, with 18 bases between them. The CDR3, as DNA: TGTGCCAGCAGCCTTCCGACTACCTCCACTTACGAGCAGTACTTC. The encoded protein is CASSLPTTSTYEQYF.

This clone was seen just once. The genes are TRBV15 and TRBJ2-7, with 8 bases that match TRBD2. V was clipped by 4 bases and J by 4 bases; unmatched bases: 9. The CDR3 spans 15 residues. Germline CDR1 is LNHNV and CDR2 is YYDKDF (reference sequence). Here the CDR3 reads CATSKKRTSSYEQYF. For the CDR3, the DNA is TGTGCCACCAGCAAAAAGCGGACTAGCAGTTACGAGCAGTACTTC.

The chain uses TRBV7-8 and TRBJ2-2; 9 bases are shared with TRBD1. CDR3 size: 14 residues. In germline, CDR1 is SGHVS, CDR2 FQNEAQ. V shed 1 base, J shed 8 bases, and the junction held 2 bases outside the gene matches. This CDR3 is CASSLDRGRGELFF. Here the CDR3 DNA reads TGTGCCAGCAGCTTAGACAGGGGGCGGGGGGAGCTGTTTTTT.

This chain's CDR3 is CASSVNRAATNEKLFF. CDR3 coding DNA: TGTGCCAGCAGTGTGAACAGGGCCGCAACTAATGAAAAACTGTTTTTT. The chain is built from TRBV2 and TRBJ1-4, with a possible D match to TRBD1 (6 bases). The CDR3 covers 16 residues. CDR1 and CDR2 (germline): SNHLY, FYNNEI. Deletions cut 4 bases from V and 0 bases from J, with 12 bases between.

The rearrangement links TRBV7-9 to TRBJ1-6; 10 bases are a match to TRBD1. Looked up from germline, CDR1 is SEHNR and CDR2 is FQNEAQ (reference sequence). The CDR3 is 15 residues long. V gave up 4 bases and J gave up 10 bases; unmatched junction bases: 7. The CDR3 bases are TGTGCCAGCAGCTCCGGGACAGGGGAGCGATCACCCCTCCACTTT. It is translated as CASSSGTGERSPLHF.

The rearrangement joins TRBV10-2 to TRBJ1-5; D gene ambiguous. The CDR3 loop spans 14 amino acids. Germline V gene sequence: CDR1 WSHSY, CDR2 SAAADI. V lost 3 bases to trimming and J lost 4 bases, with 10 bases between them. This CDR3 reads CASSEKGGNQPQHF. The CDR3 nucleotides are TGCGCCAGCAGTGAAAAGGGAGGAAATCAGCCCCAGCATTTT.

The genes are TRBV7-9 and TRBJ2-1; unclear D gene. Germline V gives CDR1 SEHNR, CDR2 FQNEAQ (reference sequence). This CDR3 contains 13 residues. The V end was cut by 8 bases, the J end by 5 bases, with 13 bases between. DNA of the CDR3: TGTGCCAGCCAACGCCTAGGCCACAATGAGCAGTTCTTC. Amino acid sequence: CASQRLGHNEQFF.

This chain connects TRBV19 to TRBJ1-5; a possible D gene is TRBD1 (5 bases). Germline V gene data show CDR1 as LNHDA and CDR2 as SQIVND (reference sequence). The CDR3 runs 21 residues. Trimming shortened V by 3 bases and J by 0 bases, and 27 bases separated the two germline ends. CDR3 DNA sequence: TGTGCCAGTAGTATGCTTACCCCGGGACTCCGGATGGACTCTAGCAATCAGCCCCAGCATTTT. Translating it yields CASSMLTPGLRMDSSNQPQHF.